The present entry profiles one T cell receptor beta chain with its context. The clone's antigen remains unknown. No clone much larger than this one lies a single base away; base qualities are absent. These data belong to a study of chemoradiotherapy in HPV16-positive cancers (dated by TCRdb to the early 2020s). With regard to the full study: Candidate HPV-specific T-cell clones and common TCR motifs were defined by functional T-cell assays performed on cells from a couple of HPV16-positive patients. The candidate HPV-specific TCRs and motifs were then tracked in TCR repertoires from roughly 86 patients with HPV-related cancers. The study set out to ask whether T-cell immunity against the HPV oncoproteins E6 and E7 changes over the course of chemoradiotherapy and whether that immunity affects survival. Results and caveats for the whole study, not just this receptor: Only a couple of HPV16-positive patients were used to derive the functional definition of HPV-specific T cells, and the survival association was reported for HPV16-positive patients. In HPV16-positive patients, expansion of HPV-responsive T cells during chemoradiotherapy was associated with improved recurrence-free survival. Expansion of candidate HPV-specific clones and E7-related TCR motifs was observed in the tumor microenvironment during treatment, whereas no such expansion was observed for non-HPV-specific T cells.

The library was made by the immunoSEQ multiplex PCR assay. TCRdb's version of the immuneACCESS table is confined to in-frame rearrangements and falls short of the full clone set. An unresolved V gene accounts for under half of the shortfall where checked; the remainder is of unknown origin. The sample table shows about 22,000 clones, and roughly 89% are seen once. Over 4.5% of the sample goes to the ten largest clones. Repertoires were sampled multiple times during chemoradiotherapy, which allowed clonal expansion in the tumor microenvironment to be followed. Reading from cysteine to phenylalanine, the CDR3 counts 12 amino acids. Kept here is only the CDR3 DNA, which spans 36 bases and is read in frame from base 1. As encoded in the germline V gene, CDR1 is LGHNT while CDR2 is FRNRAP. V sheds 3 bases and J sheds 0 bases, leaving 2 bases between their ends.

The specimen was blood, collected from a patient who underwent chemoradiotherapy. The TCR sequence derives from a human donor with HPV-associated anogenital cancer. The sequence joins TRBV12-5 to TRBJ1-2, with the D gene call left open. The DNA sequence is as follows: TGTGCTAGTGGTTTTTCTAACTATGGCTACACCTTC. This codes for CASGFSNYGYTF.